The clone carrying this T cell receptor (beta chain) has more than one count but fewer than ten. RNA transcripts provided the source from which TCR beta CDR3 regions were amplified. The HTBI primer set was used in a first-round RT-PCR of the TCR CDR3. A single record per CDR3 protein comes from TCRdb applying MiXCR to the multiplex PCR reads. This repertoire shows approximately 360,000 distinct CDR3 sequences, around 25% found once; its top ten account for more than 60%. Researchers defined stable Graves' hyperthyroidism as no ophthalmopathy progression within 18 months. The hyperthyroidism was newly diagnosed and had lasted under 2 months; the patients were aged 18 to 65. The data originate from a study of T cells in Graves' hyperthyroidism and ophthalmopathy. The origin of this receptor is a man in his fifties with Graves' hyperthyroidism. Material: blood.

Here the CDR3 DNA reads TGTGCCAGCAGTGCCCTAGCGCCCTCCTACCACGAGCAGTACTTC. Translation gives CASSALAPSYHEQYF. The chain links TRBV6-1 to TRBJ2-7; maybe TRBD2 (6 bases). This CDR3 is 15 amino acids long. Germline-derived CDR1 and CDR2 are MNHNS and SASEGT. The V and J ends lost 4 bases and 5 bases respectively, with 18 bases between them.